Presented here are 8 T cell receptor beta chains from one specimen sequenced in a study of cytomegalovirus exposure and HLA in healthy donors. The primer mix had 60 Vbeta and 13 Jbeta primers. Clones were sequenced by immunoSEQ multiplex PCR, and TCRdb holds only the in-frame ones, with some missing. The table includes about 190,000 clones, roughly 79% detected once. Sequencing was done on a sample of PBMCs. The receptors derive from a woman under 30 in good health and CMV-seronegative.

This clone was observed once. The chain combines TRBV27 with TRBJ2-2; D ambiguous. The CDR3 spans 11 residues. Trimming stripped 5 bases from V and 7 bases from J, with 5 bases between. CDR1 and CDR2 from the germline V gene are MNHEY and SMNVEV (reference sequence). In nucleotides, the CDR3 is TGTGCCAGCAGTCCTGTCGGGGAGCTGTTTTTT. It translates to CASSPVGELFF.

The table lists this clone with a few counts. V gene TRBV6-6 combines with J gene TRBJ2-7; D uncertain. The CDR3 covers 16 residues. CDR1 is MNHNY and CDR2 is SVGAGI in the germline V gene (reference sequence). Trimming removed 2 bases from V and 2 bases from J, with 16 bases in between. CDR3 sequence reads: CASSYQVPASAYEQYF. The DNA for the CDR3 is TGTGCCAGCAGTTACCAGGTCCCTGCTTCTGCCTACGAGCAGTACTTC.

CDR3 protein: CAWSVLYSNQPQHF. DNA for the CDR3: TGTGCCTGGAGTGTACTATATAGCAATCAGCCCCAGCATTTT. J is TRBJ1-5 and V is TRBV30; D unclear. V lost 0 bases to trimming and J lost 0 bases, with 6 bases between them. CDR1 GTSNPN and CDR2 SVGIG come from the germline V gene (reference sequence). There are 14 residues in the CDR3.

The V call is TRBV7-8, the J call TRBJ2-7; no clear D gene. With 5 bases removed from V and 4 bases from J, the gap between germline ends came to 6 bases. This CDR3 has 11 amino acids. From germline, CDR1 is SGHVS and CDR2 FQNEAQ. CDR3: CASSPGYEQYF. In DNA form, the CDR3 reads TGTGCCAGCAGCCCAGGTTACGAGCAGTACTTC.

V gene TRBV6-5 combines with J gene TRBJ2-1; 7 bases are shared with TRBD1. The CDR3 length is 15 residues. Germline V gives CDR1 MNHEY, CDR2 SVGAGI. V gave up 5 bases and J gave up 4 bases; unmatched junction bases: 8. The CDR3 DNA follows: TGTGCCAGCAGTCCCCGGGACAGAATTTACAATGAGCAGTTCTTC. Encoded protein: CASSPRDRIYNEQFF.

The CDR3 sequence: CASSLNMGGTEAFF. Written as DNA, the CDR3 is TGCGCCAGCAGCTTGAACATGGGAGGCACTGAAGCTTTCTTT. The chain uses TRBV5-1 and TRBJ1-1, with no clear D. The V and J ends lost 1 base and 4 bases respectively, with 11 bases between them. Germline V lookup: CDR1 SGHRS, CDR2 YFSETQ. This CDR3 region has 14 residues.

This chain connects TRBV6-4 to TRBJ2-3; 7 bases agree with TRBD2. CDR3 length equals 16 residues. The germline V gene encodes CDR1 MRHNA and CDR2 SNTAGT. V trimming: 10 bases; J trimming: 1 base; junction bases outside the gene matches: 14. Here the CDR3 reads CATAADGTKGTDTQYF. In DNA, the CDR3 is TGTGCCACCGCGGCGGATGGGACTAAAGGCACAGATACGCAGTATTTT.

The chain links TRBV7-2 to TRBJ2-6; D perhaps matches TRBD2 (6 bases). Germline V gene lookup returns CDR1 SGHTA and CDR2 FQGNSA. The CDR3 covers 15 residues. The V gene lost 5 bases and the J gene lost 1 base, with 9 bases spanning the gap. CDR3 in DNA: TGTGCCAGCAGCCTAGGGAGGTCTGGGGCCAACGTCCTGACTTTC. This gives the protein CASSLGRSGANVLTF.